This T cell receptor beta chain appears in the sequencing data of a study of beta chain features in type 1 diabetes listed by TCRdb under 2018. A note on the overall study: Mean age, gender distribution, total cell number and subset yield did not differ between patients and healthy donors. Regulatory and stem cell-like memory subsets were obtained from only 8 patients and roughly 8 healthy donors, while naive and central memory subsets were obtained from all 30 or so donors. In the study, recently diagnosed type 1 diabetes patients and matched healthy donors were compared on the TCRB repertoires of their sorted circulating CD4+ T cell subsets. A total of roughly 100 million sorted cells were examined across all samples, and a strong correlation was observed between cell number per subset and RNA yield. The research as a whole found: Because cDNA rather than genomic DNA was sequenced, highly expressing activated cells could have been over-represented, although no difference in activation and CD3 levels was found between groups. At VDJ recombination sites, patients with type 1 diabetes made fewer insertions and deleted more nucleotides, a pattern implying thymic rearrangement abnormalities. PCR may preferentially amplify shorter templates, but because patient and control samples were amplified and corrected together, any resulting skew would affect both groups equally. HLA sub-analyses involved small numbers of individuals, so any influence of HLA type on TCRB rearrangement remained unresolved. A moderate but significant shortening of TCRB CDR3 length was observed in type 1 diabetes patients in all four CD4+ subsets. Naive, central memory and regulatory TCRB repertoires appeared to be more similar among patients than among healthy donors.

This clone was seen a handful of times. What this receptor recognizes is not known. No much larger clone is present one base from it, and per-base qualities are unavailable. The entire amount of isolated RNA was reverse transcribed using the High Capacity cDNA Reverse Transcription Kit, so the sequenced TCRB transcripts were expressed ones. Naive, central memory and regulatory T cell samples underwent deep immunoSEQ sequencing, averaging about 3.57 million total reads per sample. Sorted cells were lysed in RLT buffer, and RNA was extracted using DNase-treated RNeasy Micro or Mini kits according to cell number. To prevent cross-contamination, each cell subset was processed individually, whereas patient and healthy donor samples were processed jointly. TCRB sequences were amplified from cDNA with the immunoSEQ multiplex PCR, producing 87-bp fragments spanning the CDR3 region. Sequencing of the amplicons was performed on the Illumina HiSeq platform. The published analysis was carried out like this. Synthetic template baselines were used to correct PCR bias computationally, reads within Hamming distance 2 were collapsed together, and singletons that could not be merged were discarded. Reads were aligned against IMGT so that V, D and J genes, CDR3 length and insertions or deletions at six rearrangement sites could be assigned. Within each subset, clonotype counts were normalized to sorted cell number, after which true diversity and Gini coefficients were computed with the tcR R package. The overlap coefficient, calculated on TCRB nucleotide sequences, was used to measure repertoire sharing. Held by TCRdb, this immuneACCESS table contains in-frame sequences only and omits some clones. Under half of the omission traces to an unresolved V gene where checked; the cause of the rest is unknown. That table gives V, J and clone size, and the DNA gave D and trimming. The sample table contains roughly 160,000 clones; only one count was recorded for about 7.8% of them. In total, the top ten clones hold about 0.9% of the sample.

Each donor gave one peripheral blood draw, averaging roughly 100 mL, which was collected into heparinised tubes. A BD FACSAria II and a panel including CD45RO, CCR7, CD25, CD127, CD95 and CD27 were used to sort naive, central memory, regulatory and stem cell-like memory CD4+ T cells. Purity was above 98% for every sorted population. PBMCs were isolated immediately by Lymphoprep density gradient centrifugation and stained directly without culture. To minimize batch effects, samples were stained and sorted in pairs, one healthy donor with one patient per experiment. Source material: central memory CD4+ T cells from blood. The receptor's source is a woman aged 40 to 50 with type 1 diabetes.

CDR3 loop: CASSSGSMGTPIGGTQYF. The DNA reads TGTGCCAGCAGCTCGGGTTCGATGGGGACCCCCATAGGGGGGACCCAGTACTTC. This chain is built from TRBV7-8 and TRBJ2-5, and perhaps TRBD1 as D gene, on 6 matching bases. According to the germline V gene, CDR1 reads SGHVS and CDR2 reads FQNEAQ. Inclusive of the bounding cysteine and phenylalanine, the CDR3 is 18 residues long. Only the CDR3 portion is preserved as DNA: 54 bases, with reading frame beginning at the first base. Between the V and J ends, shortened by 4 bases and 7 bases respectively, the junction contains 28 bases. Full variable domain (CDR3 extended with the reference TRBV7-8 and TRBJ2-5 proteins): GAGVSQSPRYKVAKRGQDVALRCDPISGHVSLFWYQQALGQGPEFLTYFQNEAQLDKSGLPSDRFFAERPEGSVSTLKIQRTQQEDSAVYLCASSSGSMGTPIGGTQYFGPGTRLLVL.